This T cell receptor beta chain comes out of a study of T cell changes during pregnancy in multiple sclerosis. Using immunoSEQ multiplex PCR, the repertoire was profiled, and TCRdb retains in-frame clones only, with some absent. The data show 70,000 to 85,000 clones, with 92% seen just once and roughly 1.4% held by the top ten. The CDR3 has 15 amino acids. Germline V lookup: CDR1 SGHAT, CDR2 FQNNGV. J gave up 12 bases and V 5 bases, and 13 bases lay outside the gene matches. The TCR sequence derives from a female donor with multiple sclerosis, enrolled in a pregnancy study. This sequence joins TRBV11-2 and TRBJ1-4; 9 bases match TRBD1. The source was peripheral blood, collected before pregnancy. In nucleotides, the CDR3 is TGTGCCAGCAGCCCGCGACAGGGGGAATTGACGGAACTGTTTTTT. Translation: CASSPRQGELTELFF.